The clone carrying this T cell receptor beta chain has more than one count but fewer than ten. Its antigen is not identified. This entry is derived from a study of identical twins. Study observations and caveats: Twins' surplus sharing was weaker for beta out-of-frame sequences.

The cDNA had a unique molecular identifier and a template-switch universal primer site. Using its own MiXCR run on the 5' RACE reads, TCRdb lists one record per CDR3 protein. The sample comprises approximately 1.8 million distinct CDR3 sequences, roughly a third of which are singletons, and around 0.3% rests with the top ten. V trimming: 9 bases; J trimming: 6 bases; junction bases outside the gene matches: 11. Germline CDR1 reads SNHLY; CDR2 reads FYNNEI. This CDR3 has 14 amino acids. The source is a newborn girl in good health. The sequencing sample was made of cord blood. V usage is TRBV2 and J usage is TRBJ1-2; 9 bases match TRBD1. CDR3 residues: CARPSRDRVDGYTF. CDR3 DNA: TGTGCCAGACCTTCACGGGACAGGGTGGATGGCTACACCTTC.